The rows below give T cell receptor beta chains drawn from one sample of a study of spatial heterogeneity in lung cancer. MiXCR, applied by TCRdb to the 5' RACE reads, yields one record per CDR3 protein. Among about 47,000 distinct CDR3 sequences listed, less than 9% were seen once. Source: PBMCs, taken at follow-up. The source of these receptors is a female donor with early-stage non-small cell lung cancer. CDR3s include the opening cysteine and the closing phenylalanine or tryptophan. D genes are given only for firm matches. Clone size, where shown, is once, few, many, or a class for clones that have expanded.

j_gene: TRBJ1-6
v_gene: TRBV28
abundance: .
d_gene: .
CDR3nt: TGTGCCAGCAGTTCTTTCCGTGGCGGACGATCACCCCTCCACTTT
CDR3aa: CASSSFRGGRSPLHF

j_gene: TRBJ1-1
v_gene: TRBV6-2/TRBV6-3
abundance: many
d_gene: TRBD1
CDR3nt: TGTGCCAGCAGCCGTGACAGGGAGGGAGCTTTCTTT
CDR3aa: CASSRDREGAFF

j_gene: TRBJ2-6
v_gene: TRBV6-5
abundance: many
d_gene: .
CDR3nt: TGTGCCAGCACTTATTCGGGGGCAGGGTCTGGGGCCAACGTCCTGACTTTC
CDR3aa: CASTYSGAGSGANVLTF

j_gene: TRBJ1-1
v_gene: TRBV2
abundance: few
d_gene: .
CDR3nt: TGTGCCAGCAAATCGACAGCTACTTCGAACACTGAAGCTTTCTTT
CDR3aa: CASKSTATSNTEAFF

j_gene: TRBJ1-5
v_gene: TRBV6-5
abundance: many
d_gene: .
CDR3nt: TGTGCCAGCAGTTACTCGAAATATAGCAATCAGCCCCAGCATTTT
CDR3aa: CASSYSKYSNQPQHF

j_gene: TRBJ2-3
v_gene: TRBV18
abundance: .
d_gene: .
CDR3nt: TGTGCCAGCTCACGGGGGACACAAGCAGATACGCAGTATTTT
CDR3aa: CASSRGTQADTQYF

j_gene: TRBJ2-7
v_gene: TRBV20-1
abundance: many
d_gene: .
CDR3nt: TGCAGCTTAAGAAGCCTTACCTACGAGCAGTACTTC
CDR3aa: CSLRSLTYEQYF

j_gene: TRBJ1-3
v_gene: TRBV5-1
abundance: .
d_gene: .
CDR3nt: TGCGCCAGCAGCCCACCGGACGGTGGAAACACCATATATTTT
CDR3aa: CASSPPDGGNTIYF

j_gene: TRBJ1-6
v_gene: TRBV20-1
abundance: few
d_gene: .
CDR3nt: TGCAGTGCTATTCAACCGTATAATTCACCCCTCCACTTT
CDR3aa: CSAIQPYNSPLHF

j_gene: TRBJ1-4
v_gene: TRBV20-1
abundance: many
d_gene: .
CDR3nt: TGCAGTGCTAGAGATATACGGGGGGCTAATGAAAAACTGTTTTTT
CDR3aa: CSARDIRGANEKLFF

j_gene: TRBJ2-1
v_gene: TRBV11-2
abundance: many
d_gene: .
CDR3nt: TGTGCCAGCAGCTTAGTCCGTGTTCTCCTACAGAATGAGCAGTTCTTC
CDR3aa: CASSLVRVLLQNEQFF

j_gene: TRBJ2-5
v_gene: TRBV7-9
abundance: many
d_gene: TRBD2
CDR3nt: TGTGCCAGCAGCCTACCAAGCGGGGTCGAGACCCAGTACTTC
CDR3aa: CASSLPSGVETQYF

j_gene: TRBJ1-1
v_gene: TRBV24-1
abundance: .
d_gene: .
CDR3nt: TGTGCCACCACCAGCGGGACTGAAGCTTTCTTT
CDR3aa: CATTSGTEAFF

j_gene: TRBJ2-3
v_gene: TRBV7-2
abundance: many
d_gene: .
CDR3nt: TGTGCCAGCAGCTTACAGAGCACAGATACGCAGTATTTT
CDR3aa: CASSLQSTDTQYF

j_gene: TRBJ2-5
v_gene: TRBV7-2
abundance: many
d_gene: .
CDR3nt: TGTGCCAGCAGCATGAGCCGCTCGGGGGAAGAGACCCAGTACTTC
CDR3aa: CASSMSRSGEETQYF